A selection of T cell receptor beta chains follows, all from one sample in a study of T-cell memory formation after mild COVID-19. TCRdb fed the 5' RACE reads into MiXCR, producing one record per CDR3 protein. The sample gives fewer than 250,000 distinct CDR3 sequences, approximately 15% of which show up once; 2.1% is in the top ten. The sequencing sample was made of PBMCs or a T cell subset sorted from them (not recorded which). These receptor sequences come from an adult woman who had mild COVID-19 (a few samples of this study predate the infection). Cell type and time point are not known. Both conserved end residues are part of each CDR3.

V	length	CDR3
TRBV9	16	CASSVGTGRGTDTQYF
TRBV24-1	15	CATSDPGLNKYEQYF
TRBV27	17	CASSPPQVLAGVYEQFF
TRBV9	14	CASSVGGGVYGYTF
TRBV20-1	16	CSARDPLRASQETQYF
TRBV5-1	16	CASSLGQGETTFTAFF
TRBV2	14	CASLLAGLSNEQFF
TRBV2	15	CASSVGTETYNEQFF
TRBV7-9	15	CASSSPGTGSQPQHF
TRBV12-3/TRBV12-4	14	CASRRDRGRNTQYF
TRBV11-2	16	CASSLSGTGASYGYTF
TRBV7-8	12	CASSLGITEAFF
TRBV7-2	14	CASSLGRQSYEQYF
TRBV5-5	15	CASSSGLTGYSPLHF
TRBV11-3	15	CASSFRLAGSNEQFF
TRBV30	12	CAWQRGPGRQYF
TRBV20-1	15	CSARDLRGGGYEQYF
TRBV19	15	CASSIRTGVTDTQYF
TRBV4-2	17	CASSSRLGGSVNGELFF
TRBV11-2	13	CASSPSAGNTIYF
TRBV6-2/TRBV6-3	11	CASTRETRAFF
TRBV18	16	CASSPLGQGRGYEQYF